This TCR beta chain was obtained from a study of T cells after posttransplantation cyclophosphamide. TCRdb's table, derived via immunoSEQ multiplex PCR, lists solely in-frame clones and lacks some. Of 4,100 or so clones in the sample, around 82% were seen once. Busulfan-fludarabine conditioning, marrow transplant, and cyclophosphamide on days +3 and +4 were administered. Study conclusions and caveats: Later post-transplant blood repertoires were often dominated by donor CD8+ memory clones. Tissue-infiltrating T cells from skin or gut overlapped little with blood T cells.

This clone is medium-sized (0.01 to 0.1%) within its sample. What it binds is not known. Losses at the gene ends were 2 bases for V and 5 bases for J; bases not matched to a gene: 8. The germline CDR1 and CDR2 sequences are SNHLY and FYNNEI. This CDR3 has 16 residues. The chain carries TRBV2 and TRBJ2-7, with 11 bases lining up with TRBD2. This receptor was identified in a male patient aged 50 to 60 who received an allogeneic stem cell transplant from an unrelated donor, was CMV-positive, and had acute GVHD only. Some of these T cells may belong to the graft donor. The sequencing used PBMCs, collected 86 days after allogeneic stem cell transplant with posttransplant cyclophosphamide. CDR3 in DNA: TGTGCCAGCAGTGAAAGGATAGCGGGGGGGCTCCACGAGCAGTACTTC. The encoded protein is CASSERIAGGLHEQYF.